The 26 T cell receptor beta chains presented below share a single source sample, sequenced in a study of T-cell memory formation after mild COVID-19. TCRdb passed the 5' RACE reads through MiXCR, listing each CDR3 protein once. The sample lists about half a million distinct CDR3 sequences, 15% to 20% occurring once. Sequencing was carried out using PBMCs or a T cell subset sorted from them (not recorded which). These receptors came from an adult woman who had mild COVID-19 (a few samples of this study predate the infection). Cell type and time point are not known.

This sequence joins TRBV11-3 and TRBJ2-3; a weak D match, TRBD2 (5 bases). V was clipped by 0 bases and J by 4 bases, with 8 bases between them. The CDR3 runs 14 residues. Germline-derived CDR1 and CDR2 are SGHNT and YENEEA. CDR3 protein: CASSLDLRADTQYF. In DNA form, the CDR3 reads TGTGCCAGCAGCTTAGATTTGAGGGCAGATACGCAGTATTTT.

This chain joins TRBV10-3 and TRBJ1-1, with D possibly matching TRBD1 (5 bases). CDR3 size: 12 residues. V was shortened by 10 bases and J by 1 base, with 10 bases between the two germline ends. CDR1 ENHRY and CDR2 SYGVKD come from the germline V gene. This CDR3 is CATRDGNTEAFF. Here the CDR3 DNA reads TGTGCCACCCGGGACGGGAACACTGAAGCTTTCTTT.

The chain is built from TRBV6-5 and TRBJ1-5; 7 bases are shared with TRBD1. V lost 4 bases, J lost 7 bases, and 7 bases stayed unmatched. Germline assignment: CDR1 MNHEY and CDR2 SVGAGI. The CDR3 runs 14 residues. The CDR3 nucleotides read TGTGCCAGCAGTTTGGGACAGAGGGGACAGCCCCAGCATTTT. As protein: CASSLGQRGQPQHF.

This clonotype was counted a few times. The chain carries TRBV25-1 and TRBJ1-5, with 8 positions matching TRBD1. The junction had 11 bases not matched to a gene; V was cut back by 4 bases and J by 0 bases. CDR1 is MGHDK and CDR2 is SYGVNS in the germline V gene. The CDR3 runs to 18 residues. CDR3 loop: CASSGTGQEEGSNQPQHF. CDR3 bases: TGTGCCAGCAGTGGGACGGGACAGGAAGAGGGTAGCAATCAGCCCCAGCATTTT.

The rearrangement joins TRBV12-3 or TRBV12-4 to TRBJ1-1, with D perhaps TRBD1 (5 bases). Trimming left V 1 base short and J 2 bases short, with 11 bases between. CDR3 size: 15 residues. The CDR3 DNA is TGTGCCAGCAGTTTAGGGAGAGGGACCAACACTGAAGCTTTCTTT. Its protein product is CASSLGRGTNTEAFF.

This chain links TRBV12-3 or TRBV12-4 with TRBJ2-7, with D unclear. Deletions cut 2 bases from V and 3 bases from J, with 8 bases between. The CDR3 is 13 residues long. CDR3 sequence (DNA): TGTGCCAGCAGTTTAACGAGTGACTACGAGCAGTACTTC. It translates to CASSLTSDYEQYF.

This clonotype was seen a few times. The V call is TRBV7-9, the J call TRBJ2-1; 8 positions match TRBD2. The V segment lost 6 bases and the J segment 7 bases; nucleotides outside the gene matches: 8. The CDR3 length is 14 residues. Germline values: CDR1 SEHNR, CDR2 FQNEAQ (reference sequence). The CDR3 loop reads CASRISGSFNEQFF. As DNA, the CDR3 is TGTGCCAGCAGAATCAGCGGGAGCTTTAATGAGCAGTTCTTC.

The chain is built from TRBV2 and TRBJ1-5, with D unclear. There are 13 residues in the CDR3. In germline, CDR1 is SNHLY, CDR2 FYNNEI. V lost 7 bases, J lost 1 base, and 8 bases lay in between. CDR3 region: CASNLDSNQPQHF. The CDR3 DNA reads TGTGCCAGCAATCTTGACAGCAATCAGCCCCAGCATTTT.

The chain carries TRBV24-1 and TRBJ2-3; D uncertain. Trimming shortened V by 4 bases and J by 1 base, and 8 bases separated the two germline ends. Per germline, CDR1 KGHDR and CDR2 SFDVKD. The CDR3 sequence is 14 residues long. This CDR3 is CATSDRFGTDTQYF. In nucleotides, the CDR3 is TGTGCCACCAGTGACCGTTTTGGCACAGATACGCAGTATTTT.

This chain links TRBV28 with TRBJ1-2; a weak D match, TRBD1 (5 bases). Trimming removed 8 bases at V and 5 bases at J, with 12 bases between. The CDR3 has 12 amino acids. Per germline, CDR1 MDHEN and CDR2 SYDVKM. CDR3 residues: CASSPRAYGYTF. The CDR3 coding sequence is TGTGCCAGCTCCCCCAGGGCTTATGGCTACACCTTC.

The J gene is TRBJ1-4, the V gene TRBV7-9, with D hard to call. The germline gives CDR1 SEHNR, CDR2 FQNEAQ (reference sequence). Between the trimmed V and J ends, which lost 3 bases and 10 bases, there was a span of 12 bases. CDR3 length: 13 residues. CDR3 sequence reads: CASSLQAVGKLFF. In DNA form, the CDR3 reads TGTGCCAGCAGCTTGCAGGCAGTTGGAAAACTGTTTTTT.

The chain combines TRBV7-8 with TRBJ1-5; 8 nucleotides line up with TRBD1. Germline values: CDR1 SGHVS, CDR2 FQNEAQ. The CDR3 is made up of 18 amino acids. After removal of 4 bases from V and 6 bases from J, the junction contained 17 bases not matched to a gene. The DNA for the CDR3 is TGTGCCAGCAGCTCCCACGCCATCGGACAGGGCAAGCTTCAGCCCCAGCATTTT. This encodes CASSSHAIGQGKLQPQHF.

The chain joins TRBV29-1 to TRBJ2-6; 8 bases are shared with TRBD1. CDR1 is SQVTM and CDR2 is ANQGSEA in the germline V gene. With V trimmed by 3 bases and J by 2 bases, 15 bases remained unmatched. This CDR3 has 19 residues. The CDR3 here is CSVEVAPGQELPGANVLTF. DNA of the CDR3: TGCAGCGTTGAGGTTGCGCCGGGACAGGAGTTACCTGGGGCCAACGTCCTGACTTTC.

This clonotype was detected many times. The chain has TRBV6-1 and TRBJ1-1; TRBD1 might be the D (5 bases). The germline gives CDR1 MNHNS, CDR2 SASEGT. V lost 3 bases, J lost 1 base, and 12 bases lay in between. CDR3 length equals 15 residues. The CDR3 DNA reads as TGTGCCAGCAGTGACCCGGGACGACCGAACACTGAAGCTTTCTTT. It yields the protein CASSDPGRPNTEAFF.

The chain is built from TRBV12-3 or TRBV12-4 and TRBJ2-2; D gene uncertain. Trimming left V 6 bases short and J 1 base short, with 9 bases between. The CDR3 length is 14 residues. Here the CDR3 DNA reads TGTGCCAGCAGGGCGGTGGGGAACACCGGGGAGCTGTTTTTT. Its protein is CASRAVGNTGELFF.

The chain has TRBV12-3 or TRBV12-4 and TRBJ2-3; 9 bases agree with TRBD2. The CDR3 runs to 14 residues. V gave up 8 bases and J gave up 4 bases; unmatched junction bases: 7. As DNA, the CDR3 is TGTGCCAGCGGTTCTAGCGGGGCCTCAGATACGCAGTATTTT. It codes for CASGSSGASDTQYF.

V and J are TRBV6-2 or TRBV6-3 and TRBJ2-3; 7 positions agree with TRBD1. J was trimmed by 2 bases and V by 10 bases; bases with no gene match: 12. The CDR3 is made up of 15 amino acids. The germline CDR1 and CDR2 sequences are MNHEY and SVGEGT. The DNA of the CDR3 is TGTGCCATCTCCGCACAGGGGCTCCCCACAGATACGCAGTATTTT. Translating it yields CAISAQGLPTDTQYF.

At least ten counts were recorded for this clonotype. This rearrangement joins TRBV5-6 to TRBJ2-4; D is uncertain. The germline V and J ends were trimmed by 0 bases and 0 bases, with 4 bases remaining between them. CDR1 is SGHDT, CDR2 YYEEEE, per germline. The CDR3 extends over 14 amino acids. The CDR3 spells CASSLEGAKNIQYF. CDR3 nucleotide sequence: TGTGCCAGCAGCTTGGAAGGAGCCAAAAACATTCAGTACTTC.

There are many counts of this clonotype. The chain links TRBV7-9 to TRBJ2-3; D remains ambiguous. With 3 bases removed from V and 3 bases from J, the gap between germline ends came to 13 bases. CDR1 and CDR2 (germline): SEHNR, FQNEAQ (reference sequence). This CDR3 comprises 15 residues. The CDR3 coding sequence is TGTGCCAGCAGCTTCGGCGGAATAGGGACAGATACGCAGTATTTT. This translates into CASSFGGIGTDTQYF.

This clonotype was recorded only once. The chain uses TRBV24-1 and TRBJ2-7; TRBD2 agrees at 10 bases. Germline V gene data show CDR1 as KGHDR and CDR2 as SFDVKD. V shed 6 bases, J shed 7 bases, and the junction held 5 bases outside the gene matches. This CDR3 has 13 amino acids. CDR3 residues: CATSQSTSGEQYF. The CDR3 nucleotides read TGTGCCACCAGTCAATCGACTAGCGGGGAGCAGTACTTC.

Many counts were recorded for this clonotype. CDR3 nucleotides: TGCGCCAGCAGCCCCCGGGACGCAGGCTACGAGCAGTACTTC. This translates into CASSPRDAGYEQYF. This sequence joins TRBV5-1 and TRBJ2-7; D may be TRBD1 or TRBD2 (5 bases each). This CDR3 is built from 14 residues. Germline V gene lookup returns CDR1 SGHRS and CDR2 YFSETQ. Trimming removed 4 bases from V and 3 bases from J, with 14 bases in between.

V gene TRBV18 combines with J gene TRBJ1-5; TRBD1 matches at 8 bases. Trimming took 3 bases from V and 6 from J; bases not matched to a gene: 7. CDR1 is KGHSH, CDR2 LQKENI, per germline. This CDR3 has 15 amino acids. CDR3 coding DNA: TGTGCCAGCTCACCTCAGGGGGCGTTTGGTCAGCCCCAGCATTTT. This sequence encodes CASSPQGAFGQPQHF.

This clonotype has only a few counts. The chain joins TRBV9 to TRBJ1-6; D remains unclear. Trimming shortened V by 0 bases and J by 13 bases, and 17 bases separated the two germline ends. The CDR3 sequence is 15 residues long. Germline assignment: CDR1 SGDLS and CDR2 YYNGEE. The CDR3 DNA reads as TGTGCCAGCAGCGTAGAGGATGGTATAGGTTCGCCCCTCCACTTT. It specifies CASSVEDGIGSPLHF.

V and J are TRBV30 and TRBJ1-1, with D unclear. The CDR3 extends over 13 amino acids. Trimming stripped 7 bases from V and 1 base from J, with 13 bases between. CDR1 and CDR2 from the germline V gene are GTSNPN and SVGIG (reference sequence). CDR3 sequence reads: CALGGFGNTEAFF. DNA for the CDR3: TGTGCCTTAGGAGGGTTTGGGAACACTGAAGCTTTCTTT.

There are a few counts of this clonotype. The chain joins TRBV19 to TRBJ1-2; D not certain. The CDR3 length is 14 residues. Trimming cost V 10 bases and J 8 bases, with 23 bases left between them. Germline values: CDR1 LNHDA, CDR2 SQIVND (reference sequence). CDR3 residues: CATSDAVGFEGYTF. The DNA for the CDR3 is TGTGCCACTTCGGACGCGGTCGGTTTTGAGGGCTACACCTTC.

This rearrangement joins TRBV6-5 to TRBJ1-5, with D hard to call. With 6 bases removed from V and 7 bases from J, the gap between germline ends came to 19 bases. The CDR3 is 15 residues long. The germline V gene has CDR1 MNHEY and CDR2 SVGAGI. This CDR3 is CASRLAPGIRQPQHF. CDR3 sequence (DNA): TGTGCCAGCAGACTTGCCCCCGGGATCAGGCAGCCCCAGCATTTT.